A single sample is the source of the 25 T cell receptor beta chains below, sequenced in a study of T-cell memory formation after mild COVID-19. TCRdb called the 5' RACE reads again in MiXCR, with one record for every CDR3 protein. The repertoire holds some 150,000 distinct CDR3 sequences, with approximately 21% as singletons. The specimen was PBMCs or a T cell subset sorted from them (not recorded which). These TCRs come from an adult woman who had mild COVID-19 (a few samples of this study predate the infection). Cell type and time point are not known.

The chain couples TRBV5-1 to TRBJ1-2; 7 bases map to TRBD1. After removal of 4 bases from V and 8 bases from J, the junction contained 11 bases not matched to a gene. Per the germline V gene, CDR1 is SGHRS and CDR2 is YFSETQ. There are 14 residues in the CDR3. The CDR3 is CASSLPGQSWGYTF. CDR3 in DNA: TGCGCCAGCAGCCTTCCGGGACAGTCTTGGGGCTACACCTTC.

This chain links TRBV21-1 with TRBJ1-4. TRBV21-1 is deemed a pseudogene. The CDR3 runs 15 residues. The CDR3 region has the DNA TGTGCCAGCAGCAAATCAATCCCCACGGGTGAAAAACTGTTTTTT. Amino acid sequence: CASSKSIPTGEKLFF.

There are a few counts of this clonotype. This rearrangement joins TRBV18 to TRBJ2-1; 10 bases line up with TRBD1. CDR1 is KGHSH, CDR2 LQKENI, per germline. The CDR3 length is 15 residues. V was pared by 5 bases and J by 7 bases, with 8 bases of the junction left unmatched. The CDR3 reads CASSKDRGPENEQFF. In DNA form, the CDR3 reads TGTGCCAGCTCAAAAGACAGGGGGCCGGAGAATGAGCAGTTCTTC.

The table lists this clonotype with a few counts. The rearrangement links TRBV12-3 or TRBV12-4 to TRBJ2-7, with D possibly TRBD1 on 6 matching bases. Deletions cut 4 bases from V and 2 bases from J, with 9 bases between. The CDR3 spans 13 residues. The CDR3 nucleotides read TGTGCCAGCAGTTGGGGACAAGCCTACGAGCAGTACTTC. Its translation: CASSWGQAYEQYF.

This clonotype has more than one count but fewer than ten. This sequence joins TRBV7-2 and TRBJ2-7; TRBD2 matches 11 bases. V lost 5 bases, J lost 3 bases, and 6 bases stayed unmatched. Germline V CDR1 and CDR2: SGHTA, FQGNSA. CDR3 length equals 15 residues. The CDR3 protein is CASSTPGLAVYEQYF. The CDR3 coding sequence is TGTGCCAGCAGCACCCCGGGACTAGCGGTCTACGAGCAGTACTTC.

The CDR3 is CASSSARRQFF. CDR3 nucleotide sequence: TGTGCCAGTAGCTCGGCCCGAAGGCAGTTCTTC. The genes are TRBV19 and TRBJ2-1; D unresolved. The CDR3 totals 11 residues. Germline V gene sequence: CDR1 LNHDA, CDR2 SQIVND (reference sequence). V was pared by 6 bases and J by 12 bases, with 12 bases between.

The genes are TRBV5-5 and TRBJ2-7; D is uncertain. This CDR3 is 14 amino acids long. Trimming removed 0 bases from V and 2 bases from J, with 9 bases in between. Per germline, CDR1 SGHKS and CDR2 YYEKEE (reference sequence). CDR3 sequence: CASSLVRGTYEQYF. The CDR3 bases are TGTGCCAGCAGCTTGGTGCGAGGCACCTACGAGCAGTACTTC.

This clonotype showed up many times. This chain connects TRBV7-3 to TRBJ2-2; the match to TRBD2 covers 9 bases. The CDR3 totals 18 residues. V was pared by 2 bases and J by 4 bases, with 11 bases of the junction left unmatched. Germline loops: CDR1 SGHTA, CDR2 FQGTGA. Here the CDR3 reads CASSLAPSGGMGTGELFF. DNA for the CDR3: TGTGCCAGCAGCTTAGCCCCCAGCGGGGGGATGGGCACCGGGGAGCTGTTTTTT.

The chain employs TRBV6-4 and TRBJ2-5, with a tentative D call TRBD1 (8 bases). Germline loops: CDR1 MRHNA, CDR2 SNTAGT. There are 13 residues in the CDR3. V lost 3 bases, J lost 5 bases, and 10 bases lay in between. For the CDR3, the DNA is TGTGCCAGCAGTGAACAGGGGGGGGAGACCCAGTACTTC. This sequence encodes CASSEQGGETQYF.

This clonotype was seen many times. The chain has TRBV12-3 or TRBV12-4 and TRBJ1-5; 8 bases map to TRBD1. The length of the CDR3 is 18 residues. The V gene end was trimmed by 4 bases and the J gene end by 5 bases; junction bases not matched to a gene: 16. CDR3 sequence: CASSSPPGGRGPDQPQHF. The CDR3 bases are TGTGCCAGCAGTTCACCCCCGGGAGGCAGGGGGCCTGATCAGCCCCAGCATTTT.

Only a few counts were recorded for this clonotype. The chain joins TRBV10-3 to TRBJ1-1; 8 bases map to TRBD1. Germline loops: CDR1 ENHRY, CDR2 SYGVKD. V dropped 4 bases and J dropped 2; count of bases not matched to a gene: 6. This CDR3 region has 15 residues. The CDR3 loop reads CAISGNRGTNTEAFF. The CDR3 region has the DNA TGTGCCATCAGTGGAAACAGGGGGACCAACACTGAAGCTTTCTTT.

This clonotype was seen more than once but under ten times. The gene calls are TRBV7-3 and TRBJ1-1; D uncertain. Per the germline V gene, CDR1 is SGHTA and CDR2 is FQGTGA. V was shortened by 2 bases and J by 2 bases, with 21 bases between the two germline ends. The CDR3 runs to 18 residues. In DNA, the CDR3 is TGTGCCAGCAGCTTAGCTGTTTTAGGGCGAGGCGGAAACACTGAAGCTTTCTTT. As protein: CASSLAVLGRGGNTEAFF.

The chain has TRBV15 and TRBJ2-1; 11 bases line up with TRBD2. V gave up 1 base and J gave up 6 bases; unmatched junction bases: 8. The CDR3 sequence is 17 residues long. CDR1 is LNHNV and CDR2 is YYDKDF in the germline V gene (reference sequence). The CDR3 sequence is CATSRGPPGTSGNEQFF. CDR3 bases: TGTGCCACCAGCAGAGGACCTCCCGGGACTAGCGGCAATGAGCAGTTCTTC.

In its sample, this clonotype was seen a few times. The chain is built from TRBV4-3 and TRBJ2-3; TRBD2 agrees at 8 bases. Germline CDR1 reads LGHNA; CDR2 reads YSLEER. J gave up 6 bases and V 1 base, and 12 bases lay outside the gene matches. The CDR3 length is 17 residues. CDR3 residues: CASSQVISGGRRDTQYF. The CDR3 nucleotides read TGCGCCAGCAGCCAAGTGATTTCCGGCGGGAGGAGGGATACGCAGTATTTT.

This clonotype was counted between two and nine times. This chain joins TRBV12-3 or TRBV12-4 and TRBJ2-7, with 10 positions matching TRBD1. V dropped 6 bases and J dropped 3; count of bases not matched to a gene: 5. This CDR3 spans 14 amino acids. CDR3 sequence (DNA): TGTGCCAGCAGCGAGACAGGGGGCTTCTACGAGCAGTACTTC. As protein: CASSETGGFYEQYF.

This clonotype was seen a handful of times. This sequence joins TRBV30 and TRBJ2-7; 8 bases align to TRBD2. The ends lost 0 bases at V and 5 bases at J; junction bases unmatched: 3. Germline assignment: CDR1 GTSNPN and CDR2 SVGIG (reference sequence). The CDR3 sequence is 13 residues long. CDR3 bases: TGTGCCTGGAGTGTACGGGGGGGCCACGAGCAGTACTTC. It is translated as CAWSVRGGHEQYF. Full variable domain (rest looked up from reference TRBV30 and TRBJ2-7): SQTIHQWPATLVQPVGSPLSLECTVEGTSNPNLYWYRQAAGRGLQLLFYSVGIGQISSEVPQNLSASRPQDRQFILSSKKLLLSDSGFYLCAWSVRGGHEQYFGPGTRLTVT.

CDR3 sequence (DNA): TGTGCCAGCAGCGTAGCTGGTAGCGGGATGGCAGGGCAGTACTTC. Its protein is CASSVAGSGMAGQYF. The chain is built from TRBV9 and TRBJ2-7, with 8 bases identical to TRBD2. CDR3 size: 15 residues. J was trimmed by 9 bases and V by 0 bases; bases with no gene match: 11. Per germline, CDR1 SGDLS and CDR2 YYNGEE.

This clonotype was counted only a few times. The rearrangement uses TRBV7-3 and TRBJ2-1, with TRBD2 matching over 11 bases. V lost 4 bases and J lost 6; bases outside the gene matches: 5. Germline CDR1 is SGHTA and CDR2 is FQGTGA. The CDR3 covers 15 residues. CDR3 sequence reads: CASSYTSGSGNEQFF. The CDR3, as DNA: TGTGCCAGCAGCTACACTAGCGGGAGCGGCAATGAGCAGTTCTTC.

This clonotype occurred a few times. The chain recombines TRBV5-1 with TRBJ2-3, with 7 nucleotides matching TRBD1. The V gene end was trimmed by 0 bases and the J gene end by 1 base; junction bases not matched to a gene: 8. The germline CDR1 and CDR2 sequences are SGHRS and YFSETQ. This CDR3 spans 17 amino acids. The CDR3: CASSLAKLGQRTDTQYF. CDR3 DNA sequence: TGCGCCAGCAGCTTGGCCAAGTTGGGACAGCGCACAGATACGCAGTATTTT.

This chain uses TRBV7-9 with TRBJ2-1; perhaps TRBD1 as D (6 bases). CDR1 is SEHNR, CDR2 FQNEAQ, per germline (reference sequence). V lost 4 bases and J 0 bases, leaving 10 bases between the germline ends. CDR3 length: 15 residues. CDR3 bases: TGTGCCAGCAGCTACGCAGGGGTCTCCTACAATGAGCAGTTCTTC. This encodes CASSYAGVSYNEQFF.

The sample holds a few counts of this clonotype. The V gene is TRBV20-1, the J gene TRBJ2-7; TRBD2 might be the D (5 bases). CDR3 length: 11 residues. With 5 bases removed from V and 3 bases from J, the gap between germline ends came to 8 bases. The germline gives CDR1 DFQATT, CDR2 SNEGSKA (reference sequence). The CDR3 loop reads CSARTYYEQYF. CDR3 in DNA: TGCAGTGCTCGGACTTACTACGAGCAGTACTTC.

This clonotype was found a few times. This sequence joins TRBV10-3 and TRBJ1-2; 8 nucleotides match TRBD1. The ends lost 3 bases at V and 7 bases at J; junction bases unmatched: 7. The germline CDR1 and CDR2 sequences are ENHRY and SYGVKD. This CDR3 contains 14 residues. The CDR3 DNA follows: TGTGCCATCAGTGATCAAAGACAGGGGTTTGGCTACACCTTC. Protein: CAISDQRQGFGYTF.

This clonotype was picked up a small number of times. V gene TRBV4-3 combines with J gene TRBJ2-1; TRBD2 is a possible D gene (5 bases). Germline V gene data show CDR1 as LGHNA and CDR2 as YSLEER. The V end was cut by 1 base, the J end by 4 bases, with 14 bases between. The CDR3 has 16 amino acids. CDR3 sequence: CASSQAPPRTYNEQFF. The CDR3 bases are TGCGCCAGCAGCCAAGCCCCACCCAGGACTTACAATGAGCAGTTCTTC.

On this clonotype itself: It is unclear where the CDR3 begins or ends on the DNA, so no DNA is shown, and the CDR3 is as TCRdb lists it. The chain carries TRBV7-3 and TRBJ1-1. Counting both end residues, the CDR3 totals 13 amino acids. Germline-derived CDR1 and CDR2 are SGHTA and FQGTGA. CDR3 protein: CASSTSGVAEAFF.

This clonotype was picked up a small number of times. One end of the junction varies from germline; a read error may be responsible. The chain couples TRBV5-1 to TRBJ2-7; D is unresolved. The CDR3 is 15 amino acids. Germline V gene sequence: CDR1 SGHRS, CDR2 YFSETQ. The CDR3 is CASSSGFGTSFEQYF. CDR3 nucleotide sequence: TGCGCCAGCAGCTCCGGCTTCGGTACTTCCTTCGAGCAGTACTTC.